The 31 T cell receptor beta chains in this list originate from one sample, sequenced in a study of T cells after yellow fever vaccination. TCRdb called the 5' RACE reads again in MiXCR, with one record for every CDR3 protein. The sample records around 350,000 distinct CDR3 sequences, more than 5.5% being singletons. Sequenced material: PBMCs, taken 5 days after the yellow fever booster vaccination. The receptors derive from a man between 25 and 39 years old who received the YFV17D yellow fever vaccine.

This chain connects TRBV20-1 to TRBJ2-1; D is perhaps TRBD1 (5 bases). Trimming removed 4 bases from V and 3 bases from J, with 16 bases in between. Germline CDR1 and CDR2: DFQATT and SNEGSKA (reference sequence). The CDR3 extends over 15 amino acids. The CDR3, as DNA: TGCAGTGCTATAAGACAGCCCTTGGACTACAATGAGCAGTTCTTC. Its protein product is CSAIRQPLDYNEQFF.

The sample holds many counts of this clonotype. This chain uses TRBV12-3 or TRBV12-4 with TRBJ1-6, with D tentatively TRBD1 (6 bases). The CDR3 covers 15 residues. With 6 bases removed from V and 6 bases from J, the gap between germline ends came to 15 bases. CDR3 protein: CASRESGVPNSPLHF. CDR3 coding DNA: TGTGCCAGCAGAGAATCAGGGGTCCCTAATTCACCCCTCCACTTT.

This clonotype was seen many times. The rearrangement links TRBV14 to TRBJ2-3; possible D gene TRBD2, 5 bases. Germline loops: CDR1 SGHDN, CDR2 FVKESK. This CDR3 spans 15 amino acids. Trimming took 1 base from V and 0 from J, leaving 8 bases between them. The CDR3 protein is CASSQGRWSTDTQYF. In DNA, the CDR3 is TGTGCCAGCAGCCAAGGGAGGTGGAGCACAGATACGCAGTATTTT.

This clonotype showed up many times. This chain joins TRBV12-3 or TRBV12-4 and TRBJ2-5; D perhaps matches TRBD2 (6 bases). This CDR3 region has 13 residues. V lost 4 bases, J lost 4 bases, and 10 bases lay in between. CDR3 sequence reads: CASSWGERETQYF. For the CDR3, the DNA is TGTGCCAGCAGTTGGGGGGAGCGAGAGACCCAGTACTTC.

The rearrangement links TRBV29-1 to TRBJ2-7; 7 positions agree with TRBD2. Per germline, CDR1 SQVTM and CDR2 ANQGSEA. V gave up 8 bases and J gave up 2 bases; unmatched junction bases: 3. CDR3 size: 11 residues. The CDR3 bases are TGCAGCACTAGCGAGACCTACGAGCAGTACTTC. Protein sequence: CSTSETYEQYF.

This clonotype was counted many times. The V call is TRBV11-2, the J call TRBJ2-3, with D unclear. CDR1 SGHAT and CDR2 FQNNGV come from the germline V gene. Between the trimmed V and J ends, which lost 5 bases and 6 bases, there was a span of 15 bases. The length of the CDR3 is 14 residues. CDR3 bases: TGTGCCAGCAGCCCACACAGCGACGGGGATACGCAGTATTTT. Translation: CASSPHSDGDTQYF.

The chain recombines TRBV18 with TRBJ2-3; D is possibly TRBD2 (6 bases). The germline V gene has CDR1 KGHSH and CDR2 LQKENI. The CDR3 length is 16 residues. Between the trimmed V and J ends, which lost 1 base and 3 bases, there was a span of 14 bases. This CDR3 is CASSPLELASTDTQYF. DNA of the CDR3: TGTGCCAGCTCACCACTGGAACTAGCCTCAACAGATACGCAGTATTTT.

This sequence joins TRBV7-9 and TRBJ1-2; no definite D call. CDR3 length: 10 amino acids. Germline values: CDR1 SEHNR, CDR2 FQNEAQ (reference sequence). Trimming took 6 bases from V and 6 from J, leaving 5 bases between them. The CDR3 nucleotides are TGTGCCAGCAGGGAAGATGGCTACACCTTC. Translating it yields CASREDGYTF.

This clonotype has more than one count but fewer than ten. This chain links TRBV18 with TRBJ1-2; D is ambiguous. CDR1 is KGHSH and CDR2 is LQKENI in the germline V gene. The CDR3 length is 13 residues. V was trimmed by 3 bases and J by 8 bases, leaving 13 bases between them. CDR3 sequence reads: CASSPPRGGGYTF. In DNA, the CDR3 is TGTGCCAGCTCACCCCCCCGGGGAGGAGGCTACACCTTC. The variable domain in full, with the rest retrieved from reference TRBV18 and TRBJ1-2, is NAGVMQNPRHLVRRRGQEARLRCSPMKGHSHVYWYRQLPEEGLKFMVYLQKENIIDESGMPKERFSAEFPKEGPSILRIQQVVRGDSAAYFCASSPPRGGGYTFGSGTRLTVV.

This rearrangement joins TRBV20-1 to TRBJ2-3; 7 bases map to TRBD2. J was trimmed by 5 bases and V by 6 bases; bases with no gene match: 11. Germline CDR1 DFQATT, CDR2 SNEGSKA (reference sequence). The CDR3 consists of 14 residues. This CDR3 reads CSAQLLGRGDTQYF. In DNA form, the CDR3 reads TGCAGTGCACAACTATTAGGGAGGGGAGATACGCAGTATTTT.

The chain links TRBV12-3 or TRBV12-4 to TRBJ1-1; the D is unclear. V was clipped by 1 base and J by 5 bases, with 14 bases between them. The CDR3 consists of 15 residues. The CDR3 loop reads CASSLDTRTGTEAFF. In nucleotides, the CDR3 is TGTGCCAGCAGTTTAGACACCCGGACGGGGACTGAAGCTTTCTTT.

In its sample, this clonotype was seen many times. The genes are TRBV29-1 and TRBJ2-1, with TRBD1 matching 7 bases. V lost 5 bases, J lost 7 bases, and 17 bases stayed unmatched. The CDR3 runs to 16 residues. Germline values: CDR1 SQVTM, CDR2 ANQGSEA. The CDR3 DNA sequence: TGCAGCGTTCTAAAATTGGACAGGACGAGGGAGAATGAGCAGTTCTTC. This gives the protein CSVLKLDRTRENEQFF.

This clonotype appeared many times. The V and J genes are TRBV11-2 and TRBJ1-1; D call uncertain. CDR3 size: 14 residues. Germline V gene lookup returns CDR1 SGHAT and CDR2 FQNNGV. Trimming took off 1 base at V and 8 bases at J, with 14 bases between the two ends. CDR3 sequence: CASSLGGNLKEAFF. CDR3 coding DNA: TGTGCCAGCAGCTTAGGAGGGAATTTGAAGGAAGCTTTCTTT.

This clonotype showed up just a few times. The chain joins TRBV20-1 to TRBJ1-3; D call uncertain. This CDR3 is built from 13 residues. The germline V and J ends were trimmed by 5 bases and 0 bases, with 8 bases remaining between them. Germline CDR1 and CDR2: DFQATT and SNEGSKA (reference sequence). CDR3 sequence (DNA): TGCAGTGCTCACCATAGCTCTGGAAACACCATATATTTT. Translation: CSAHHSSGNTIYF.

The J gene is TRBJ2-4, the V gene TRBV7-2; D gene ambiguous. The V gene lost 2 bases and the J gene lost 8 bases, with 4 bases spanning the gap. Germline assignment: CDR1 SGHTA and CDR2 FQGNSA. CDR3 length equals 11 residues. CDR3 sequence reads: CASSLYDIQYF. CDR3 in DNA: TGTGCCAGCAGCTTATATGACATTCAGTACTTC.

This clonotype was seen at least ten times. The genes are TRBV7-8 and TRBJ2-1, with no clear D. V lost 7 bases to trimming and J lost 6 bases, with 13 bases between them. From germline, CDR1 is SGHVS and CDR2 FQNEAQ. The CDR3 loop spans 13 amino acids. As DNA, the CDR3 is TGTGCCAGCAAGTATACGGATTTCAATGAGCAGTTCTTC. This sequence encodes CASKYTDFNEQFF.

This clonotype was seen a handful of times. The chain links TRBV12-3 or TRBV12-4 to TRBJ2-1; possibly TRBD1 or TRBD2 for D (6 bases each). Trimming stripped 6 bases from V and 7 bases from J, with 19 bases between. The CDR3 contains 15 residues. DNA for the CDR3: TGTGCCAGCAGCCTTACCGGGGGCTCGGTTAATGAGCAGTTCTTC. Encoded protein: CASSLTGGSVNEQFF.

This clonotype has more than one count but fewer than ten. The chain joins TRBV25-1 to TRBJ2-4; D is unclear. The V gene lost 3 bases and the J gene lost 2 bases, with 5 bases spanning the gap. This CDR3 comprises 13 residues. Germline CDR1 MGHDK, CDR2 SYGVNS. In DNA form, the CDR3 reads TGTGCCAGCAGTGAGAAATCCAAAAACATTCAGTACTTC. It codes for CASSEKSKNIQYF.

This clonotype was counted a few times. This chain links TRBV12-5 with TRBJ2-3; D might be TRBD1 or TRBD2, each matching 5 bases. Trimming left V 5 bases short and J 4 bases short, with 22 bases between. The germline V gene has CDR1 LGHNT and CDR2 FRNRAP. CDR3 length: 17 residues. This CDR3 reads CASGPERWTPRADTQYF. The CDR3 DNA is TGTGCTAGTGGTCCGGAAAGGTGGACTCCCAGGGCAGATACGCAGTATTTT.

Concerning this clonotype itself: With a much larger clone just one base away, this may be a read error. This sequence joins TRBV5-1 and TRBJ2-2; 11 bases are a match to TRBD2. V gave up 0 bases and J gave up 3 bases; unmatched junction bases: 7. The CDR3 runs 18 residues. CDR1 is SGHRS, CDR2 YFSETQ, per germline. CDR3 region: CASSLGLAGGRDTGELFF. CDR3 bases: TGCGCCAGCAGCTTGGGGCTAGCGGGAGGCCGAGACACCGGGGAGCTGTTTTTT.

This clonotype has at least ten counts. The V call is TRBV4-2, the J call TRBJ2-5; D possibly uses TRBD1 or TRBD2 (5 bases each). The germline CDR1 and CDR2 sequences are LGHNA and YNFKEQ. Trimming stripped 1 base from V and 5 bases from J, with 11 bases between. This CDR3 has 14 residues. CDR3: CASSQGDAAETQYF. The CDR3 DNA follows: TGTGCCAGCAGCCAAGGGGACGCCGCGGAGACCCAGTACTTC.

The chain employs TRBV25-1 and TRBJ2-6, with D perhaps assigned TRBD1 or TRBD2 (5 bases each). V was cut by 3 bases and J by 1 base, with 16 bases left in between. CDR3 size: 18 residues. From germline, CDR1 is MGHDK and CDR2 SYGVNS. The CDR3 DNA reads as TGTGCCAGCAGTGACCCCAGGGAGTATACTTCTGGGGCCAACGTCCTGACTTTC. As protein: CASSDPREYTSGANVLTF.

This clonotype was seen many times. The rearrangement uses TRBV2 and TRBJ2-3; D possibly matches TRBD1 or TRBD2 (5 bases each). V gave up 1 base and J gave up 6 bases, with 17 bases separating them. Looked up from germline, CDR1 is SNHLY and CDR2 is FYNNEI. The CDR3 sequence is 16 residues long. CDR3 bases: TGTGCCAGCAGTGAAGGCCTCCGGGTTTGGGGGGATACGCAGTATTTT. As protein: CASSEGLRVWGDTQYF.

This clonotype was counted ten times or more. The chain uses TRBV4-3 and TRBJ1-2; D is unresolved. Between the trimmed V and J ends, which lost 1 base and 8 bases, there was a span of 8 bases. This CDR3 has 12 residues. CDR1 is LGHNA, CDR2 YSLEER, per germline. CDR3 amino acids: CASSQGRGGYTF. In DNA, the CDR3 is TGCGCCAGCAGCCAAGGGCGAGGAGGCTACACCTTC.

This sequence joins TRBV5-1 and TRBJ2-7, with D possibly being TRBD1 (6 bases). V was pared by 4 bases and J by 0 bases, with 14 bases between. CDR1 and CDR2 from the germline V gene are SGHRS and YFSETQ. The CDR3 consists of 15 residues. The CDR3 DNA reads TGCGCCAGCAGCCCAGGACAGAGGGGCTCCTACGAGCAGTACTTC. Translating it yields CASSPGQRGSYEQYF.

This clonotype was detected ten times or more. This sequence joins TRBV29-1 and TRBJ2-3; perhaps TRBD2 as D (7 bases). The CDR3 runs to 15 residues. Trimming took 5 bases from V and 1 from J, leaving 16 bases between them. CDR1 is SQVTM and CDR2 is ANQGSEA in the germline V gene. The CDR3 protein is CSVRGGGSGTDTQYF. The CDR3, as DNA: TGCAGCGTTAGAGGGGGGGGATCGGGCACAGATACGCAGTATTTT.

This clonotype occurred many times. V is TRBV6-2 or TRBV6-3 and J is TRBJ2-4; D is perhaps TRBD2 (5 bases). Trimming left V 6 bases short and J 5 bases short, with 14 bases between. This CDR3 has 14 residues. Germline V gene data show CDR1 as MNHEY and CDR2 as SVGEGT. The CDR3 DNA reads TGTGCCAGCAGCCTAGACTACCACGAAAACATTCAGTACTTC. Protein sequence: CASSLDYHENIQYF.

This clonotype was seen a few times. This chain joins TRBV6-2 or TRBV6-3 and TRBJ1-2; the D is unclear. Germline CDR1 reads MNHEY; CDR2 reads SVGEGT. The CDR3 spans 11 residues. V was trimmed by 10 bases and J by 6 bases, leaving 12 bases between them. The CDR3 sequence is CATEGPDGYTF. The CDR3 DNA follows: TGTGCCACGGAGGGTCCGGATGGCTACACCTTC.

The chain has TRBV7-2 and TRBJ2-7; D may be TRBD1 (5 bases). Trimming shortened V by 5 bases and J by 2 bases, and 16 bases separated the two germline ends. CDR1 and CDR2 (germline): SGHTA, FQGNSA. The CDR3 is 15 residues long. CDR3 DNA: TGTGCCAGCAGCCAACAGGTCACCTTCACCTACGAGCAGTACTTC. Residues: CASSQQVTFTYEQYF.

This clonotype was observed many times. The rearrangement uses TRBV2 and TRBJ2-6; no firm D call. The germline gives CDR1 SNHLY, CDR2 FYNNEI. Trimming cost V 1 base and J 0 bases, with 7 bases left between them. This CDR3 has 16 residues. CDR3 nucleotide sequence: TGTGCCAGCAGTGAAGGTAGGATCTCTGGGGCCAACGTCCTGACTTTC. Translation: CASSEGRISGANVLTF.

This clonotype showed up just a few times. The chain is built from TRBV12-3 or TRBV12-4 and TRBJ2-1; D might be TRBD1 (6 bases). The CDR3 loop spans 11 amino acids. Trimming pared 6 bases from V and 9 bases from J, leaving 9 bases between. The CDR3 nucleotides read TGTGCCAGCAGAGACAGGTTTGAGCAGTTCTTC. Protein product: CASRDRFEQFF.